One T cell receptor beta chain is described in this entry. No antigen is known for it. The CDR3 extends over 13 amino acids. V was pared by 3 bases and J by 5 bases, with 10 bases between. The germline CDR1 and CDR2 sequences are SNHLY and FYNNEI. The sample originates from a study of CD8 T cells in ankylosing spondylitis. Study-level results: Disease-linked clones were reportedly significantly enriched in matched ankylosing spondylitis synovial fluid. About 8 highly homologous variants formed a TCR beta motif that appeared characteristic of ankylosing spondylitis blood.

Making the TCR beta libraries involved quantitative 5'-RACE with molecular barcodes. TCRdb re-analysed the 5' RACE reads in MiXCR, keeping a single row per CDR3 protein. The sample includes 150,000 or so distinct CDR3 sequences, 30% to 40% of them seen just once. This sequence originates from a male donor with ankylosing spondylitis. Sample: synovial fluid, either unsorted or a sorted T cell fraction (not recorded which). The V and J genes are TRBV2 and TRBJ1-2; perhaps TRBD1 as D (6 bases). The CDR3 sequence is CASSEDQGYGYTF. The CDR3 coding sequence is TGTGCCAGCAGTGAGGACCAGGGGTATGGCTACACCTTC. Using reference TRBV2 and TRBJ1-2 for the parts outside the CDR3, the full variable domain is EPEVTQTPSHQVTQMGQEVILRCVPISNHLYFYWYRQILGQKVEFLVSFYNNEISEKSEIFDDQFSVERPDGSNFTLKIRSTKLEDSAMYFCASSEDQGYGYTFGSGTRLTVV.